The sequence of this T cell receptor (beta chain) was determined in a study of OX40 agonist ivuxolimab in advanced cancers. Across the whole study: With ivuxolimab, an agonistic anti-OX40 (CD134) antibody, patients were treated.

Sequenced by immunoSEQ multiplex PCR; TCRdb stores in-frame clones only, minus some. The sample holds tens of thousands of clones, approximately 83% seen once. CDR3 length: 16 amino acids. Germline values: CDR1 SGHAT, CDR2 FQNNGV. Between the trimmed V and J ends, which lost 5 bases and 0 bases, there was a span of 15 bases. Study-wide points: Determination of antigen specificity was not performed for the expanded peripheral T cells.

Prior autoimmune disease or systemic immunosuppression barred patients. As concerns this clone: Its antigen remains unknown.

This chain connects TRBV11-2 to TRBJ2-3; D gene ambiguous. The sample was CD4+ or CD8+ T cells sorted from blood, taken in a trial of the OX40 agonist ivuxolimab. The TCR was taken from an adult with an advanced solid tumor such as melanoma, head and neck, liver or kidney cancer. CDR3: CASSRYGPASTDTQYF. DNA of the CDR3: TGTGCCAGCAGCAGATACGGCCCCGCTAGCACAGATACGCAGTATTTT.